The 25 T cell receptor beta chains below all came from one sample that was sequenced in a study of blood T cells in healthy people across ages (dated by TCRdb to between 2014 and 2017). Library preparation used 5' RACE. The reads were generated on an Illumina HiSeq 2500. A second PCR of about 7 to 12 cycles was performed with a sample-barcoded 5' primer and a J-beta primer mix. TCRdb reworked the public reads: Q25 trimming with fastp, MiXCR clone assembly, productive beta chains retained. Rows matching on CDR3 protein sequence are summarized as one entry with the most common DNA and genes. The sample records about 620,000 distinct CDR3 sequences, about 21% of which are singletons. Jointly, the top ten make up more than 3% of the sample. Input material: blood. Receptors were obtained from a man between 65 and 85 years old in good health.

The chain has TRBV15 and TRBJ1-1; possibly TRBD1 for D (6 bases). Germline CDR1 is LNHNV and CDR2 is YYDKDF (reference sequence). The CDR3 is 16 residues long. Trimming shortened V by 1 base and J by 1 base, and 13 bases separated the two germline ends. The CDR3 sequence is CATSRGGGQRNTEAFF. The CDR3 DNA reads TGTGCCACCAGCAGAGGGGGCGGACAGAGGAACACTGAAGCTTTCTTT.

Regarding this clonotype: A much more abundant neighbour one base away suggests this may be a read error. The DNA of the CDR3 is TGTGCCAGCAGTGAAAAGGGAGAGACCCAGTACTTC. Its translation: CASSEKGETQYF. V usage is TRBV2 and J usage is TRBJ2-5; D not resolved. Trimming removed 2 bases at V and 4 bases at J, with 5 bases between. The CDR3 is made up of 12 amino acids. Germline V CDR1 and CDR2: SNHLY, FYNNEI.

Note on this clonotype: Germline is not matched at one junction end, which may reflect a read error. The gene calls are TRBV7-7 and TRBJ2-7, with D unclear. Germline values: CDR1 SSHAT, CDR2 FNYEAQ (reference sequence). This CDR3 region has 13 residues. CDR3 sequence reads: CASSLERSYEQYF. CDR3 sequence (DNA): TGTGCTAGCAGCTTAGAGAGGTCCTACGAGCAGTACTTC.

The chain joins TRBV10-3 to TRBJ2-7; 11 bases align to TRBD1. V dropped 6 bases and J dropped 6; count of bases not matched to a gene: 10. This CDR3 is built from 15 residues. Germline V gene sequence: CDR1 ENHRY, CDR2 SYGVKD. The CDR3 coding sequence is TGTGCCATCAGCCCGGGACAGGGGGATCCTTTCGAGCAGTACTTC. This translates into CAISPGQGDPFEQYF.

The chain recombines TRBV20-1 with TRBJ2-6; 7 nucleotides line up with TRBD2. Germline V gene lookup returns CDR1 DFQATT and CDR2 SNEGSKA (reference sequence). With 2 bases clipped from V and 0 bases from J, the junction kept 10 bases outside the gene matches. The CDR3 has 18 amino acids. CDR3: CSARTSSGPSSGANVLTF. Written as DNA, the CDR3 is TGCAGTGCTAGAACATCTAGCGGCCCGAGCTCTGGGGCCAACGTCCTGACTTTC.

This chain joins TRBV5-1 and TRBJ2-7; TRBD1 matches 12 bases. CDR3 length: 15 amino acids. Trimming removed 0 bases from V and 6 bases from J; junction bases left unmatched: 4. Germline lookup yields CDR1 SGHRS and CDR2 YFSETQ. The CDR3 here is CASSLAGTGGGEQYF. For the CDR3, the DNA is TGCGCCAGCAGCTTGGCCGGGACAGGGGGCGGCGAGCAGTACTTC.

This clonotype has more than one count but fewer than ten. The CDR3 bases are TGCGCCAGCAGCCAAGATTCATGGCGTCAGCCCCAGCATTTT. This encodes CASSQDSWRQPQHF. V is TRBV4-1 and J is TRBJ1-5; D unclear. Germline assignment: CDR1 MGHRA and CDR2 YSYEKL. The CDR3 runs 14 residues. V was trimmed by 0 bases and J by 6 bases, leaving 9 bases between them.

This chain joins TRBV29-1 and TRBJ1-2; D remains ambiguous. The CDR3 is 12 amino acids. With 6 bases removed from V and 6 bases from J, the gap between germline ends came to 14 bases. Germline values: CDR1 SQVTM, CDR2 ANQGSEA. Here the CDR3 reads CSVGQVEDGYTF. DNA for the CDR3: TGCAGCGTAGGGCAGGTAGAGGATGGCTACACCTTC.

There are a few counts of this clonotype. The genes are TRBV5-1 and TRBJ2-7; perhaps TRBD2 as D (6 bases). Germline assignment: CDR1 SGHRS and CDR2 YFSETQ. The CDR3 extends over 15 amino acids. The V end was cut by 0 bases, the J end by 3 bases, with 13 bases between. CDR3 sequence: CASSLASSGHYEQYF. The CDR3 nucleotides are TGCGCCAGCAGCTTGGCCTCCAGCGGGCACTACGAGCAGTACTTC.

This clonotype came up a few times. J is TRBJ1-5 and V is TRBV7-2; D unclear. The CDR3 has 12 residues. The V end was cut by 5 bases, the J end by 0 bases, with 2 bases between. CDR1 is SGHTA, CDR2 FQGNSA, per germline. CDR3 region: CASSGSNQPQHF. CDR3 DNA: TGTGCCAGCAGCGGTAGCAATCAGCCCCAGCATTTT. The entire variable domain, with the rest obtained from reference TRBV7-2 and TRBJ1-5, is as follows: GAGVSQSPSNKVTEKGKDVELRCDPISGHTALYWYRQSLGQGLEFLIYFQGNSAPDKSGLPSDRFSAERTGGSVSTLTIQRTQQEDSAVYLCASSGSNQPQHFGDGTRLSIL.

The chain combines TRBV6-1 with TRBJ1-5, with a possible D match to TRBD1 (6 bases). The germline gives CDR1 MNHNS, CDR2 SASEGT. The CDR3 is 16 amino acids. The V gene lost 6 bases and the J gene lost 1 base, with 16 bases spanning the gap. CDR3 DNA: TGTGCCAGCAGACCCGGACAGTCCCTAAGCAATCAGCCCCAGCATTTT. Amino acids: CASRPGQSLSNQPQHF.

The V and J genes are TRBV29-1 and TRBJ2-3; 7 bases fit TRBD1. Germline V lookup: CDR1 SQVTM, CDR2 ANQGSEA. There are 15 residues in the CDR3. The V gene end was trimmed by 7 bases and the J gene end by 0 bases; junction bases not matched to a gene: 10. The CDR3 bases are TGCAGCGGGCGGGCAGGGGGAACCAGCACAGATACGCAGTATTTT. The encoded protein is CSGRAGGTSTDTQYF.

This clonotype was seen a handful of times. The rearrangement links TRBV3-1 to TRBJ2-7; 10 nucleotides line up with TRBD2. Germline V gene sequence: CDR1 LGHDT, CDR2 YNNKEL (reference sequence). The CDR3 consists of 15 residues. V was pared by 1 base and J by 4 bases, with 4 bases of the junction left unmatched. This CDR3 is CASSQVAGGAYEQYF. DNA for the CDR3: TGTGCCAGCAGCCAAGTAGCGGGAGGAGCGTACGAGCAGTACTTC.

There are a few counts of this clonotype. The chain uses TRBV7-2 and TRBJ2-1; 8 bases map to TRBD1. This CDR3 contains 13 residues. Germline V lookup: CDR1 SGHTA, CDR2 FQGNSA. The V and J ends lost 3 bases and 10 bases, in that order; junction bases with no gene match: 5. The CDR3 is CASSFDRGQEQFF. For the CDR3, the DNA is TGTGCCAGCAGCTTCGACAGGGGTCAGGAGCAGTTCTTC.

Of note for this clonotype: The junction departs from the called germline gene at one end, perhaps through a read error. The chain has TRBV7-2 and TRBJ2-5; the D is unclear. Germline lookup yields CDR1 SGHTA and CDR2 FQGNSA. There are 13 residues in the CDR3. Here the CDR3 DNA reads TGTGCCAGCGGCTTATCGTCCAGCCGTTTACCGTTCTTC. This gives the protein CASGLSSSRLPFF.

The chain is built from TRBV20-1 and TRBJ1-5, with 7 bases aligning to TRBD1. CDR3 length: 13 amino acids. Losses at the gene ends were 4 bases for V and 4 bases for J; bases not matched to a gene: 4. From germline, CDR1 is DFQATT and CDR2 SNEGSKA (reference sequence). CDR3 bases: TGCAGTGCTACGGACAGGACAAATCAGCCCCAGCATTTT. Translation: CSATDRTNQPQHF.

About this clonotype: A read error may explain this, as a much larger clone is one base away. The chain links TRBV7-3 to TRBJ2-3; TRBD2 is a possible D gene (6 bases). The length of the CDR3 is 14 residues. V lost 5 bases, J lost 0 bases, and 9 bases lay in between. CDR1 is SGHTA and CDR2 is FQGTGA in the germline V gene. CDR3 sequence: CASSIGTSTDTQYF. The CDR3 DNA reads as TGTGCCAGCAGCATAGGGACTAGCACAGATACGCAGTATTTT.

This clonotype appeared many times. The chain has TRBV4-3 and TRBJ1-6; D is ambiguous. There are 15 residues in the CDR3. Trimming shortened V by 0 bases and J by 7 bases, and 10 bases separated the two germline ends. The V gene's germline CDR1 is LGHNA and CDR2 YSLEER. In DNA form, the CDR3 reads TGCGCCAGCAGCCAAGATGTGGGTCTCAATTCACCCCTCCACTTT. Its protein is CASSQDVGLNSPLHF.

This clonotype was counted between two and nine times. The CDR3 is CASSQYREDEQYF. Here the CDR3 DNA reads TGTGCCAGCAGCCAGTACCGGGAAGACGAGCAGTACTTC. This sequence joins TRBV3-1 and TRBJ2-5; TRBD2 might be the D (5 bases). The DNA end lines up better with TRBJ2-7; the J call may be wrong. This CDR3 is 13 amino acids long. The V gene's germline CDR1 is LGHDT and CDR2 YNNKEL (reference sequence).

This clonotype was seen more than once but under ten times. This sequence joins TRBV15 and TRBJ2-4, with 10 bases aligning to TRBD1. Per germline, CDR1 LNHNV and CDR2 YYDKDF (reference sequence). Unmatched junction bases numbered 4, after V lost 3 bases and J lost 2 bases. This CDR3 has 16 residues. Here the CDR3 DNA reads TGTGCCACCAGCAGCGGGACAGGGGCATCCAAAAACATTCAGTACTTC. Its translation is CATSSGTGASKNIQYF.

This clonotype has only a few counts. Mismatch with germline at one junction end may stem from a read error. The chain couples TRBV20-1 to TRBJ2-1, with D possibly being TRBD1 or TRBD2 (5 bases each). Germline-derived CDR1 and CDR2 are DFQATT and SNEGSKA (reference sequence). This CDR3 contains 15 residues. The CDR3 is CSVRDMGRTYNEQFF. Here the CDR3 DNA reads TGCAGTGTTAGAGATATGGGACGGACCTACAATGAGCAGTTCTTC.

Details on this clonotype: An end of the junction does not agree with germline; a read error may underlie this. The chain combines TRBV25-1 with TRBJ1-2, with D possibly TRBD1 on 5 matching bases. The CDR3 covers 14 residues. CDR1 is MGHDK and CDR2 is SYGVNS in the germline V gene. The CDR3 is CASSDPGVHYRYTF. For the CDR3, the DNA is TGTGCCAGCAGTGACCCGGGGGTTCACTATCGCTACACCTTC.

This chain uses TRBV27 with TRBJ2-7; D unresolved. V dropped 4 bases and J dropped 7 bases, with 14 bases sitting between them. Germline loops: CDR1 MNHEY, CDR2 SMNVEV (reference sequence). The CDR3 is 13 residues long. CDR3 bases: TGTGCCAGCAGTTACGGGTTGGGTTGGGAGCAGTACTTC. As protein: CASSYGLGWEQYF.

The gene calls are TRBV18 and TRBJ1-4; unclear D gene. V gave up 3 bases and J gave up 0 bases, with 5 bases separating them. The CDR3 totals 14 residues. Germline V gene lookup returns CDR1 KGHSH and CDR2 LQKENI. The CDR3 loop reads CASSPVPTNEKLFF. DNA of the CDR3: TGTGCCAGCTCACCGGTCCCAACTAATGAAAAACTGTTTTTT.

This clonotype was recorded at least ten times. CDR3 sequence reads: CAIRDTGGNEKLFF. CDR3 sequence (DNA): TGTGCCATCAGGGACACAGGGGGTAATGAAAAACTGTTTTTT. The rearrangement uses TRBV10-3 and TRBJ1-4; 8 nucleotides align to TRBD1. Germline CDR1 reads ENHRY; CDR2 reads SYGVKD. The length of the CDR3 is 14 residues. V lost 6 bases to trimming and J lost 4 bases; unmatched junction nucleotides: 4.